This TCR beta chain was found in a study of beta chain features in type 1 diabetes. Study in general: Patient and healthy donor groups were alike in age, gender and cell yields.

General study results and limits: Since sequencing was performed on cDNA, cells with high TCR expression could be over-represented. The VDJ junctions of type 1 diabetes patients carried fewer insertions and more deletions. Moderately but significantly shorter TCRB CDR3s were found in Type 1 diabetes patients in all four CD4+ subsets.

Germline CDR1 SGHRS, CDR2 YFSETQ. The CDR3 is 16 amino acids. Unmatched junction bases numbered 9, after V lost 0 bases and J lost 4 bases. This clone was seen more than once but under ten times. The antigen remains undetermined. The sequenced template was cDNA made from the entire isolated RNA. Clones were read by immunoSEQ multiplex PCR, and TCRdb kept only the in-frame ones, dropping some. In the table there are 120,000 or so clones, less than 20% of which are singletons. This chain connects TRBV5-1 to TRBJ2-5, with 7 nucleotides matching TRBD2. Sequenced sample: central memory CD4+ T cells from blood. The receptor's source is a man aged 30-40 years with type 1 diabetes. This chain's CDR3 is CASSLASSGARETQYF. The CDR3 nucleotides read TGCGCCAGCAGCTTGGCGTCTAGCGGCGCAAGAGAGACCCAGTACTTC.